This T cell receptor beta chain was recovered during a study of early T cells in non-severe SARS-CoV-2 infection. Via MiXCR, TCRdb re-called the 5' RACE reads, giving one row per CDR3 protein. The sample lists under 25,000 distinct CDR3 sequences; about 4.7% were seen once. Trimming cost V 3 bases and J 7 bases; bases outside gene matches: 9. Germline CDR1 is GTSNPN and CDR2 is SVGIG (reference sequence). The CDR3 contains 15 residues. This clonotype occurred a few times. The sample consisted of whole blood. The rearrangement uses TRBV30 and TRBJ1-1; 12 bases fit TRBD1. The sequence was obtained from an adult who was a healthcare worker with PCR-confirmed SARS-CoV-2 infection or an uninfected control (not recorded which). The CDR3 loop is CAWRILGTGGIEAFF. The CDR3 region has the DNA TGTGCCTGGAGAATCCTCGGGACAGGGGGCATTGAAGCTTTCTTT.